The 15 T cell receptor beta chains below were found in one sample sequenced in a study of blood T cell repertoires in COVID-19 (TCRdb year 2020). The protocol used for the library was the immunoSEQ multiplex PCR assay. The source is immuneACCESS, and TCRdb retained only in-frame sequences with V and J called. Part of the clones is not carried over; for the studies checked, unresolved V genes explain less than half of this, and the remainder is unexplained. This sample holds 150,000 or so clones; about 83% were observed only once. The ten largest make up about 5.8% of the sample. The specimen sequenced was PBMCs or T cells enriched from blood (not recorded which). The origin of the receptors is a woman between 45 and 65 years old who had been exposed to COVID-19.

The chain carries TRBV19 and TRBJ1-4; D remains unclear. The CDR3 consists of 15 residues. Germline V gene data show CDR1 as LNHDA and CDR2 as SQIVND (reference sequence). Trimming removed 5 bases at V and 7 bases at J, with 17 bases between. This chain's CDR3 is CASSLRPRRGEKLFF. CDR3 in DNA: TGTGCCAGTAGTCTCCGTCCCCGACGGGGTGAAAAACTGTTTTTT. The full variable domain, with the rest looked up from reference TRBV19 and TRBJ1-4, is DGGITQSPKYLFRKEGQNVTLSCEQNLNHDAMYWYRQDPGQGLRLIYYSQIVNDFQKGDIAEGYSVSREKKESFPLTVTSAQKNPTAFYLCASSLRPRRGEKLFFGSGTQLSVL.

The gene calls are TRBV19 and TRBJ1-1; no definite D call. Germline loops: CDR1 LNHDA, CDR2 SQIVND (reference sequence). The V and J ends lost 2 bases and 11 bases respectively, with 12 bases between them. This CDR3 is 12 amino acids long. The CDR3 sequence is CASSIPGGSAFF. For the CDR3, the DNA is TGTGCCAGTAGTATACCGGGAGGGAGCGCTTTCTTT.

V gene TRBV9 combines with J gene TRBJ1-2; 9 nucleotides line up with TRBD1. Germline values: CDR1 SGDLS, CDR2 YYNGEE. V trimming: 0 bases; J trimming: 4 bases; junction bases outside the gene matches: 4. This CDR3 contains 15 residues. CDR3 residues: CASSVGGTGSYGYTF. The CDR3 nucleotides read TGTGCCAGCAGCGTAGGGGGGACAGGGAGCTATGGCTACACCTTC. The full variable domain, its missing parts supplied by reference TRBV9 and TRBJ1-2, is DSGVTQTPKHLITATGQRVTLRCSPRSGDLSVYWYQQSLDQGLQFLIQYYNGEERAKGNILERFSAQQFPDLHSELNLSSLELGDSALYFCASSVGGTGSYGYTFGSGTRLTVV.

This clone was counted a single time. CDR3 nucleotide sequence: TGTGCCAGCAGCTTATTTCCCCGGGGGGGGGTTGAGCAGTTCTTC. It specifies CASSLFPRGGVEQFF. The V and J genes are TRBV11-2 and TRBJ2-1; 8 bases line up with TRBD2. Germline V gene sequence: CDR1 SGHAT, CDR2 FQNNGV. J lost 9 bases, V lost 2 bases, and 9 bases had no gene match. This CDR3 comprises 15 residues.

This clone was seen only once. The chain employs TRBV6-2 or TRBV6-3 and TRBJ2-1, with 12 positions matching TRBD2. The CDR3 loop spans 17 amino acids. V lost 6 bases to trimming and J lost 8 bases; unmatched junction nucleotides: 14. Germline values: CDR1 MNHEY, CDR2 SVGEGT. The chain's CDR3 is CASSPPGLAGLSHEQFF. CDR3 nucleotide sequence: TGTGCCAGCAGCCCCCCCGGACTAGCGGGACTCTCCCATGAGCAGTTCTTC.

The V gene is TRBV21-1, the J gene TRBJ1-3; the table's D call, TRBD1, was not checked against the DNA. TRBV21-1 has pseudogene status. The length of the CDR3 is 16 residues. This CDR3 reads CASSKAAGGSGNTIYF. The CDR3 DNA reads TGTGCCAGCAGCAAAGCGGCAGGGGGATCTGGAAACACCATATATTTT.

The chain combines TRBV19 with TRBJ1-5; D may be TRBD1 (5 bases). Germline values: CDR1 LNHDA, CDR2 SQIVND (reference sequence). This CDR3 is built from 15 residues. Trimming removed 7 bases from V and 0 bases from J, with 13 bases in between. The CDR3 coding sequence is TGTGCCAGTACCACCTCAGGGATTAGCAATCAGCCCCAGCATTTT. This encodes CASTTSGISNQPQHF.

The chain is built from TRBV11-2 and TRBJ2-6; tentatively, D is TRBD2 (5 bases). Trimming shortened V by 1 base and J by 0 bases, and 16 bases separated the two germline ends. Germline V gene data show CDR1 as SGHAT and CDR2 as FQNNGV. This CDR3 is 19 amino acids long. CDR3 DNA: TGTGCCAGCAGCTTAGTGGGCAGGACTTTCTTCTCTGGGGCCAACGTCCTGACTTTC. Encoded protein: CASSLVGRTFFSGANVLTF. The variable domain in full, with the rest retrieved from reference TRBV11-2 and TRBJ2-6, is EAGVAQSPRYKIIEKRQSVAFWCNPISGHATLYWYQQILGQGPKLLIQFQNNGVVDDSQLPKDRFSAERLKGVDSTLKIQPAKLEDSAVYLCASSLVGRTFFSGANVLTFGAGSRLTVL.

V is TRBV7-9 and J is TRBJ1-6, with D possibly matching TRBD1 (5 bases). Trimming shortened V by 1 base and J by 9 bases, and 16 bases separated the two germline ends. The CDR3 runs 16 residues. Germline V gene lookup returns CDR1 SEHNR and CDR2 FQNEAQ (reference sequence). The CDR3 is CASSLVVGRGVSPLHF. The CDR3, as DNA: TGTGCCAGCAGCTTAGTAGTCGGACGGGGGGTTTCACCCCTCCACTTT. The whole variable domain, remainder taken from reference TRBV7-9 and TRBJ1-6, is DTGVSQNPRHKITKRGQNVTFRCDPISEHNRLYWYRQTLGQGPEFLTYFQNEAQLEKSRLLSDRFSAERPKGSFSTLEIQRTEQGDSAMYLCASSLVVGRGVSPLHFGNGTRLTVT.

The rearrangement links TRBV21-1 to TRBJ1-2; the table gives TRBD1 as D, unverified against the DNA. TRBV21-1 is a pseudogene. The CDR3 runs to 13 residues. DNA for the CDR3: TGTGCCAGCAGCAAGGACAGGGCGAATGGCTACACCTTC. Its protein product is CASSKDRANGYTF.

The J gene is TRBJ2-1, the V gene TRBV2, with 13 bases lining up with TRBD2. This CDR3 comprises 14 residues. J lost 4 bases, V lost 10 bases, and 4 bases had no gene match. Per germline, CDR1 SNHLY and CDR2 FYNNEI. CDR3 protein: CATGTSGTYNEQFF. DNA of the CDR3: TGTGCCACCGGGACTAGCGGGACGTACAATGAGCAGTTCTTC. Complete variable domain (other parts from reference TRBV2 and TRBJ2-1): EPEVTQTPSHQVTQMGQEVILRCVPISNHLYFYWYRQILGQKVEFLVSFYNNEISEKSEIFDDQFSVERPDGSNFTLKIRSTKLEDSAMYFCATGTSGTYNEQFFGPGTRLTVL.

The rearrangement joins TRBV6-5 to TRBJ1-4; 10 bases agree with TRBD1. Germline V gene data show CDR1 as MNHEY and CDR2 as SVGAGI. This CDR3 spans 15 amino acids. The ends lost 7 bases at V and 5 bases at J; junction bases unmatched: 7. The CDR3 sequence is CASTPTGGSNEKLFF. CDR3 DNA sequence: TGTGCCAGCACCCCGACAGGGGGCTCGAATGAAAAACTGTTTTTT.

CDR3 protein: CASSPGTTYSPLHF. The CDR3 DNA follows: TGTGCCAGCAGTCCCGGGACAACCTATTCACCCCTCCACTTT. The chain employs TRBV6-5 and TRBJ1-6; a possible D gene is TRBD1 (6 bases). CDR3 length equals 14 residues. Germline V gene lookup returns CDR1 MNHEY and CDR2 SVGAGI. The V gene lost 5 bases and the J gene lost 8 bases, with 13 bases spanning the gap.

CDR3 sequence (DNA): TGCGCCAGCCGGTCAACGGGGAGAGAGACCCAGTACTTC. It is translated as CASRSTGRETQYF. The V and J genes are TRBV5-1 and TRBJ2-5, with D possibly matching TRBD2 (5 bases). The CDR3 covers 13 residues. In germline, CDR1 is SGHRS, CDR2 YFSETQ. The germline V and J ends were trimmed by 7 bases and 4 bases, with 14 bases remaining between them.

The chain combines TRBV5-1 with TRBJ1-2; the D gene is possibly TRBD1 (6 bases). The V end lost 0 bases, the J end lost 5 bases, and 11 bases lay between the germline ends. Germline CDR1 and CDR2: SGHRS and YFSETQ. This CDR3 comprises 14 residues. The CDR3 protein is CASSLARTDYGYTF. DNA for the CDR3: TGCGCCAGCAGCTTGGCCAGGACAGATTATGGCTACACCTTC.